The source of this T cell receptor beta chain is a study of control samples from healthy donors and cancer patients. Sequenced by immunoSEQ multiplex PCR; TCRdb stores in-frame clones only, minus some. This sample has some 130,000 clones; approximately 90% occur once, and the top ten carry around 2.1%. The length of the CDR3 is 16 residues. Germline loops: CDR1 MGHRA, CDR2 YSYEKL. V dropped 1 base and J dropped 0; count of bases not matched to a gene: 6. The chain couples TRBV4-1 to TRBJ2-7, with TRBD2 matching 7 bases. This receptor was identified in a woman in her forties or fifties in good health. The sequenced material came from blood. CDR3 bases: TGCGCCAGCAGCCAAGTTGGGACTACCCTCTCCTACGAGCAGTACTTC. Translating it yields CASSQVGTTLSYEQYF.